This T cell receptor (beta chain) was sequenced in a study of cytomegalovirus exposure and HLA in healthy donors. A few counts support this clone. The antigen is not known. CDR3 length: 16 amino acids. Trimming took 5 bases from V and 4 from J; bases not matched to a gene: 4. Germline loops: CDR1 SGHNT, CDR2 YYREEE (reference sequence). 60 Vbeta and 13 Jbeta primers were used in PCR. Here immunoSEQ multiplex PCR was the method, and the copy in TCRdb shows in-frame clones only, minus some. The sample records about 130,000 clones, 75% to 85% being singletons. Findings and caveats of the study: Roughly uniform depth of sequencing across donors was assumed in presence/absence analyses. Highest at DRB1 and lowest at HLA-C, TCR association rates differed among HLA loci in a later analysis. Later genetic work tied a missense DCLRE1C variant to beta-chain V and J trimming.

The origin of this receptor is a girl aged 2-10 years in good health and CMV-seronegative. Sequences were obtained from PBMCs. V usage is TRBV5-4 and J usage is TRBJ2-2; 14 positions agree with TRBD2. The CDR3 spells CASRPGTSGSTGELFF. The CDR3 nucleotides are TGTGCCAGCAGACCAGGGACTAGCGGGAGCACCGGGGAGCTGTTTTTT.